This TCR beta chain came from a study of blood T cell repertoires in COVID-19. Study overall: The study drew acute and convalescent COVID-19 samples from the United States, Italy and Spain. Nucleic acid was either cDNA or gDNA, and it came from T cells, B-cell-depleted T cells, or PBMCs.

Original analysis: Cell counts per sample came from amplifying reference gene primers. Assay used: immunoSEQ multiplex PCR; TCRdb lists only in-frame clones, some missing. V, J and clone size reflect that table, while D and trimming were determined from the DNA. The sample consists of 80,000 to 85,000 clones, 88% of them appearing once. The receptor comes from an elderly woman with acute or convalescent COVID-19. The sample comprised peripheral blood.

The CDR3 protein is CASSLGRYNTEAFF. CDR3 coding DNA: TGTGCCAGCAGCTTAGGCAGGTACAACACTGAAGCTTTCTTT. The chain carries TRBV7-2 and TRBJ1-1; D is ambiguous. Trimming removed 1 base at V and 2 bases at J, with 8 bases between. Per the germline V gene, CDR1 is SGHTA and CDR2 is FQGNSA. This CDR3 has 14 amino acids.